Reported below is one TCR beta chain. Its target antigen remains unknown. No base qualities exist here, and no much larger clone lies one base off it. The immunoSEQ Assay was used to sequence TCRbeta CDR3 regions. After extraction, genomic DNA underwent amplification by bias-controlled multiplex PCR, followed by high-throughput sequencing. In the source study's methods: To quantify the absolute abundance of every unique TCRbeta CDR3 region, sequences were collapsed and filtered. T cell fraction was estimated by normalizing TCRbeta template counts to usable DNA, which was measured by amplifying reference genes present in all nucleated cells. Repertoire TCRs were annotated as SARS-CoV-2-specific when V gene, CDR3 amino acid sequence and J gene were exactly matched to a known reactive TCR set. The reference SARS-CoV-2 TCR set came from MIRA and was filtered for enrichment in COVID-19-positive ImmuneCODE repertoires, removing public or cross-reactive TCRs. Using the MIRA antigens, annotated TCRs were further analysed by specific ORF or by position within an ORF. Breadth was defined as annotated unique rearrangements over total unique productive rearrangements; depth was the summed frequency of those rearrangements. Two-sided Wilcoxon rank-sum tests were used to compare TCR breadth between groups. This immuneACCESS table, as held by TCRdb, lists in-frame sequences with V and J called but not all clones. Of the missing ones, under half trace to an unresolved V gene in checked studies; the others have no known cause. The DNA was the basis for D and trimming; V, J and clone size are from that table. In all, the sample holds 300,000 to 400,000 clones, and 88% of those were seen once. The ten largest clones represent around 5.8% of the sample.

The sample comes from a study of Ad26.COV2.S vaccination and SARS-CoV-2 variants (dated by TCRdb to 2020 to 2023). General notes on the study: Donors in the vaccine arm were drawn from COV1001, a phase I-IIa trial of Ad26.COV2.S in healthy adults that was multicentre, randomized, double-blind and placebo-controlled. Ad26.COV2.S was given intramuscularly at 5x10^10 or 1x10^11 viral particles, as a single shot or as two shots 56 days apart. TCRbeta repertoire sequencing served as the tool for gauging how specific and how broad the SARS-CoV-2-reactive T cell receptors were following Ad26.COV2.S vaccination. The TCR-sequenced set comprised around 30 samples: around 20 Ad26.COV2.S vaccine recipients, 5 placebo recipients and 8 SARS-CoV-2 convalescent individuals. Trial participants were randomized into five groups of five: low-dose or high-dose Ad26.COV2.S given once or twice, or placebo on both occasions. Investigators remained blinded to trial group allocation during experiments and outcome assessment. Points the paper makes about the study in general: After vaccination, substantial breadth of spike-specific CD8+ and CD4+ T cell responses was reported. Non-spike TCR breadth was comparable between vaccine and placebo recipients, consistent with the vaccine containing only spike. Ad26.COV2.S recipients had higher spike-specific TCR breadth than placebo recipients (P = 0.0014). The authors noted that the TCR breadth and depth analyses may have underestimated total T cell responses. The study was not powered for comparison of responses between vaccine doses or regimens.

The sample's treatment or condition label is to be understood as: around 19 received Ad26.COV2.S at low or high dose, single or two shots; several received placebo; per-sample allocation not given. For vaccine and placebo recipients, the sequenced repertoires came from samples collected on day 63 after the first injection. Between 29 July and 7 August 2020, Cohort 1b enrolled 25 adults aged 18-55 years at one site in Boston, USA. As a vaccine, Ad26.COV2.S was a replication-incompetent adenovirus type 26 vector that expressed a prefusion-stabilized SARS-CoV-2 spike protein derived from the original Wuhan strain. The germline V gene (reference sequence) supplies CDR1 LNHDA and CDR2 SQIVND. There are 17 amino acids in the CDR3, from cysteine to phenylalanine inclusive. Only CDR3 DNA remains: 51 bases, in frame from the first base. Relative to germline, V is 5 bases shorter and J is 2 bases shorter, with 18 bases between their ends.

The receptor was isolated from a person aged 18-65 years who received the Ad26.COV2.S COVID-19 vaccine or a placebo. The chain is encoded by TRBV19 joined to TRBJ1-4; the D gene cannot be resolved reliably. Sample: peripheral blood, taken in a trial of Ad26.COV2.S vaccine versus placebo. The nucleotide sequence reads as follows: TGTGCCAGTAGTCTTCGGCTGCGGAGCGCGACTAATGAAAAACTGTTTTTT. It translates as CASSLRLRSATNEKLFF.